This T cell receptor (beta chain) was identified during a study of OX40 agonist ivuxolimab in advanced cancers. Study as a whole: An agonistic anti-OX40 (CD134) antibody, ivuxolimab, was used to treat the patients. In this trial design, patients received ivuxolimab intravenously at 0.01 to 10 mg/kg every 2 weeks.

From germline, CDR1 is SGHDT and CDR2 YYEEEE. V was cut by 5 bases and J by 1 base, with 12 bases left in between. The CDR3 has 14 residues. Only in-frame clones appear in the TCRdb table, and some are missing; sequencing was by immunoSEQ multiplex PCR. The sample consists of tens of thousands of clones, about 91% of them appearing once. The chain combines TRBV5-6 with TRBJ1-1, with D hard to call. The material was CD4+ or CD8+ T cells sorted from blood, obtained in a trial of the OX40 agonist ivuxolimab. The clonotype was recovered from an adult with an advanced solid tumor such as melanoma, head and neck, liver or kidney cancer. CDR3 DNA: TGTGCCAGCAGGTTAACGGGTACGAACACTGAAGCTTTCTTT. Protein sequence: CASRLTGTNTEAFF.